These 25 T cell receptor beta chains were all obtained from the same sample, sequenced in a study of T cells after yellow fever vaccination. TCRdb re-derived calls from the 5' RACE reads in MiXCR, one entry per CDR3 protein. Counted here are fewer than 400,000 distinct CDR3 sequences, about 10% occurring once; the ten biggest clones make up 3% to 4%. The specimen comprised CD4+ T cells sorted from PBMCs, sampled 45 days after the yellow fever booster vaccination. The source is a young man who received the YFV17D yellow fever vaccine.

This clonotype was seen ten or more times. The V and J genes are TRBV10-3 and TRBJ2-7; 7 nucleotides line up with TRBD2. The CDR3 spans 16 residues. The germline CDR1 and CDR2 sequences are ENHRY and SYGVKD. The ends lost 9 bases at V and 0 bases at J; junction bases unmatched: 14. CDR3: CAINRGTAGSSYEQYF. The CDR3 DNA reads as TGTGCCATTAATCGGGGAACAGCGGGAAGCTCCTACGAGCAGTACTTC.

There are many counts of this clonotype. The chain carries TRBV5-1 and TRBJ1-1; TRBD1 matches 9 bases. With V trimmed by 4 bases and J by 1 base, 5 bases remained unmatched. CDR1 is SGHRS, CDR2 YFSETQ, per germline. There are 15 residues in the CDR3. This CDR3 reads CASSPEGQGNTEAFF. Here the CDR3 DNA reads TGCGCCAGCAGCCCGGAGGGACAGGGGAACACTGAAGCTTTCTTT.

The CDR3 region is CASTATGVQETQYF. CDR3 nucleotides: TGTGCCAGCACGGCCACAGGAGTACAAGAGACCCAGTACTTC. This chain connects TRBV2 to TRBJ2-5, with D possibly TRBD1 on 5 matching bases. V dropped 7 bases and J dropped 2 bases, with 14 bases sitting between them. The CDR3 sequence is 14 residues long. The germline gives CDR1 SNHLY, CDR2 FYNNEI.

This clonotype showed up many times. As the CDR3 is not closed by the conserved phenylalanine or tryptophan, this likely results from a read error. Because the CDR3's place on the DNA is in doubt, the DNA is left out and the CDR3 is given as listed by TCRdb. This chain links TRBV30 with TRBJ2-1; the table's D call TRBD2 went unverified against the DNA. The CDR3 is 15 residues long, ends included. CDR1 and CDR2 (germline): GTSNPN, SVGIG (reference sequence). The CDR3 here is CAWSVQRGGLAPVSI.

Only a few counts were recorded for this clonotype. This rearrangement joins TRBV5-1 to TRBJ2-7; D is uncertain. With 0 bases removed from V and 0 bases from J, the gap between germline ends came to 13 bases. Looked up from germline, CDR1 is SGHRS and CDR2 is YFSETQ. The length of the CDR3 is 16 residues. The DNA of the CDR3 is TGCGCCAGCAGCTTGGCCATTGCGAGGAGCTCCTACGAGCAGTACTTC. Protein sequence: CASSLAIARSSYEQYF.

This clonotype was picked up many times. J is TRBJ1-1 and V is TRBV20-1; D unclear. The CDR3 covers 13 residues. V shed 6 bases and J shed 2 bases, with 13 bases lying between them. The germline gives CDR1 DFQATT, CDR2 SNEGSKA (reference sequence). CDR3 sequence (DNA): TGCAGTGCCCCTAGGCAACTAAACACTGAAGCTTTCTTT. Its protein product is CSAPRQLNTEAFF.

The rearrangement links TRBV28 to TRBJ1-4; 9 nucleotides line up with TRBD1. The CDR3 extends over 15 amino acids. Germline loops: CDR1 MDHEN, CDR2 SYDVKM. Trimming at V came to 2 bases and at J to 4 bases, leaving 2 bases not matched to a gene. The CDR3 region is CASSLGTGYNEKLFF. As DNA, the CDR3 is TGTGCCAGCAGTTTAGGGACAGGGTATAATGAAAAACTGTTTTTT.

J is TRBJ1-1 and V is TRBV7-8; possibly TRBD1 for D (5 bases). The CDR3 sequence is 17 residues long. V shed 5 bases and J shed 1 base, with 20 bases lying between them. Germline V lookup: CDR1 SGHVS, CDR2 FQNEAQ. CDR3 DNA sequence: TGTGCCAGCAGCCTAGGTCGAAGGACAAGAGAGAACACTGAAGCTTTCTTT. Translating it yields CASSLGRRTRENTEAFF.

This clonotype was observed a few times. The V gene is TRBV6-5, the J gene TRBJ2-5, with D possibly matching TRBD1 (5 bases). Germline lookup yields CDR1 MNHEY and CDR2 SVGAGI. The CDR3 contains 14 residues. The V gene lost 6 bases and the J gene lost 5 bases, with 16 bases spanning the gap. CDR3 nucleotide sequence: TGTGCCAGCAGCCCCGGCAGGGTTTGGGAGACCCAGTACTTC. It codes for CASSPGRVWETQYF.

The V and J genes are TRBV6-1 and TRBJ1-1; D not certain. Deletions cut 5 bases from V and 4 bases from J, with 17 bases between. CDR3 length: 15 residues. In germline, CDR1 is MNHNS, CDR2 SASEGT. DNA for the CDR3: TGTGCCAGCAGTTCCCAAGTAGTCCGGGGCACTGAAGCTTTCTTT. Protein sequence: CASSSQVVRGTEAFF.

There are many counts of this clonotype. The chain couples TRBV6-5 to TRBJ2-7, with 13 bases fitting TRBD2. This CDR3 is built from 17 residues. V gave up 5 bases and J gave up 4 bases; unmatched junction bases: 11. From germline, CDR1 is MNHEY and CDR2 SVGAGI. The CDR3 coding sequence is TGTGCCAGCAGTCGGACTAGCGGGGGCGCCAGGGGGTACGAGCAGTACTTC. It translates to CASSRTSGGARGYEQYF.

The CDR3 sequence: CASTLDRANYGYTF. DNA of the CDR3: TGTGCCAGCACCCTGGACAGGGCTAACTATGGCTACACCTTC. This chain links TRBV5-4 with TRBJ1-2, with 8 positions matching TRBD1. CDR1 is SGHNT, CDR2 YYREEE, per germline (reference sequence). Germline trimming cut 6 bases from V and 0 bases from J; bases unmatched to any gene: 4. This CDR3 contains 14 residues.

This clonotype has a count of ten or more. V is TRBV5-1 and J is TRBJ2-3; 9 nucleotides match TRBD1. CDR1 and CDR2 (germline): SGHRS, YFSETQ. The CDR3 loop spans 13 amino acids. Trimming at V came to 7 bases and at J to 6 bases, leaving 6 bases not matched to a gene. CDR3 nucleotides: TGCGCCAGCGAGGGACAGGGCTTCGATACGCAGTATTTT. As protein: CASEGQGFDTQYF.

This clonotype has a handful of counts. The chain couples TRBV4-2 to TRBJ2-3, with D unresolved. The ends were cut back, 2 bases at V and 5 bases at J, with 5 bases in the middle. The CDR3 runs to 12 residues. CDR1 LGHNA and CDR2 YNFKEQ come from the germline V gene. This chain's CDR3 is CASSQSGDTQYF. The CDR3 coding sequence is TGTGCCAGCAGCCAATCAGGAGATACGCAGTATTTT.

This clonotype was detected only a few times. The rearrangement links TRBV12-5 to TRBJ1-4; tentatively, D is TRBD1 (5 bases). Germline V gene data show CDR1 as LGHNT and CDR2 as FRNRAP. V shed 5 bases and J shed 0 bases, with 10 bases lying between them. The CDR3 is 15 amino acids. Written as DNA, the CDR3 is TGTGCTAGTGGTGACAGCGTTGCAACTAATGAAAAACTGTTTTTT. As protein: CASGDSVATNEKLFF. Complete variable domain (other parts from reference TRBV12-5 and TRBJ1-4): DARVTQTPRHKVTEMGQEVTMRCQPILGHNTVFWYRQTMMQGLELLAYFRNRAPLDDSGMPKDRFSAEMPDATLATLKIQPSEPRDSAVYFCASGDSVATNEKLFFGSGTQLSVL.

The CDR3 DNA reads TGTGCCAGCTCACCAGCAACAGGGGGCTGGGATACGCAGTATTTT. Encoded protein: CASSPATGGWDTQYF. V and J are TRBV18 and TRBJ2-3, with 9 bases that match TRBD1. The CDR3 consists of 15 residues. V was pared by 2 bases and J by 6 bases, with 6 bases of the junction left unmatched. Germline assignment: CDR1 KGHSH and CDR2 LQKENI.

This clonotype was detected only a few times. V and J are TRBV9 and TRBJ1-1; no clear D gene. V was pared by 3 bases and J by 0 bases, with 12 bases between. The CDR3 is 15 amino acids. The germline gives CDR1 SGDLS, CDR2 YYNGEE. CDR3 in amino acids: CASSGGPYLNTEAFF. The DNA for the CDR3 is TGTGCCAGCAGCGGAGGCCCCTACCTGAACACTGAAGCTTTCTTT.

This clonotype was counted only a few times. The chain has TRBV18 and TRBJ2-3, with a tentative D call TRBD1 (5 bases). The germline V and J ends were trimmed by 5 bases and 0 bases, with 12 bases remaining between them. Germline CDR1 reads KGHSH; CDR2 reads LQKENI. The CDR3 has 15 amino acids. The CDR3 DNA sequence: TGTGCCAGCTCATCGGACATGCCTAGCACAGATACGCAGTATTTT. This codes for CASSSDMPSTDTQYF.

The CDR3 DNA reads TGTGCCAGCAGAGACTACAGGGGGCGCATGAACACCGGGGAGCTGTTTTTT. Encoded protein: CASRDYRGRMNTGELFF. The chain employs TRBV7-9 and TRBJ2-2; the match to TRBD1 covers 9 bases. The CDR3 has 17 residues. Germline CDR1 is SEHNR and CDR2 is FQNEAQ (reference sequence). With 6 bases clipped from V and 1 base from J, the junction kept 9 bases outside the gene matches.

This clonotype has just a few counts. The V call is TRBV7-2, the J call TRBJ2-7; TRBD2 matches at 9 bases. Per germline, CDR1 SGHTA and CDR2 FQGNSA. The CDR3 is made up of 14 amino acids. V lost 2 bases and J lost 4; bases outside the gene matches: 3. CDR3 sequence (DNA): TGTGCCAGCAGCTTACTAGCGGGGCGATACGAGCAGTACGTC. Protein product: CASSLLAGRYEQYV.

The chain links TRBV7-9 to TRBJ2-1; TRBD1 matches 9 bases. CDR3 length: 16 amino acids. With 0 bases clipped from V and 1 base from J, the junction kept 1 base outside the gene matches. From germline, CDR1 is SEHNR and CDR2 FQNEAQ (reference sequence). CDR3 nucleotide sequence: TGTGCCAGCAGCTTAGCAGGGACAGGGTCCTACAATGAGCAGTTCTTC. Translation gives CASSLAGTGSYNEQFF.

The chain is built from TRBV18 and TRBJ2-3; D is unresolved. Per the germline V gene, CDR1 is KGHSH and CDR2 is LQKENI. Trimming removed 0 bases at V and 2 bases at J, with 9 bases between. This CDR3 has 15 residues. The CDR3 region is CASSPPRLYTDTQYF. CDR3 bases: TGTGCCAGCTCACCACCTCGGCTATACACAGATACGCAGTATTTT.

The rearrangement joins TRBV6-2 or TRBV6-3 to TRBJ2-7, with D hard to call. V lost 5 bases, J lost 2 bases, and 10 bases lay in between. Germline values: CDR1 MNHEY, CDR2 SVGEGT. The CDR3 extends over 13 amino acids. The CDR3 region is CASSLDGPYEQYF. DNA of the CDR3: TGTGCCAGCAGTCTAGACGGACCCTACGAGCAGTACTTC.

The chain combines TRBV19 with TRBJ2-2; maybe TRBD2 (7 bases). The CDR3 spans 13 residues. The ends were cut back, 10 bases at V and 5 bases at J, with 14 bases in the middle. Germline CDR1 is LNHDA and CDR2 is SQIVND (reference sequence). The CDR3 sequence: CATTGGGTGELFF. The CDR3, as DNA: TGTGCCACCACGGGGGGCGGGACCGGGGAGCTGTTTTTT.

This clonotype was recorded many times. The genes are TRBV5-1 and TRBJ2-1; D unclear. Trimming stripped 3 bases from V and 3 bases from J, with 13 bases between. CDR3 size: 15 residues. CDR1 and CDR2 from the germline V gene are SGHRS and YFSETQ. DNA of the CDR3: TGCGCCAGCAGCTCCCCTCCGGACGGCTACAATGAGCAGTTCTTC. It specifies CASSSPPDGYNEQFF.